Each of the 30 T cell receptor beta chains below was sequenced from the same sample in a study of blood T cell repertoires in COVID-19. Data came from immunoSEQ multiplex PCR; TCRdb stores just in-frame clones and leaves some out. The repertoire holds over 200,000 clones, about 90% seen once, with roughly 3.3% in the top ten. The sample was PBMCs or T cells enriched from blood (not recorded which). The receptors derive from a woman between 45 and 65 years old in a cohort exposed to, infected with or recovered from COVID-19 (not recorded which).

The chain employs TRBV18 and TRBJ1-1, with TRBD1 matching 8 bases. Trimming at V came to 3 bases and at J to 5 bases, leaving 11 bases not matched to a gene. This CDR3 has 16 amino acids. CDR1 KGHSH and CDR2 LQKENI come from the germline V gene. In nucleotides, the CDR3 is TGTGCCAGCTCACCGTTGACGACAGGGGAAAAAACTGAAGCTTTCTTT. It is translated as CASSPLTTGEKTEAFF.

This chain joins TRBV7-3 and TRBJ2-1, with 8 bases identical to TRBD2. V trimming: 5 bases; J trimming: 9 bases; junction bases outside the gene matches: 18. The CDR3 extends over 17 amino acids. Germline CDR1 SGHTA, CDR2 FQGTGA. The DNA of the CDR3 is TGTGCCAGCAGCCTCAGAGCGGGGGAATTTCGGTGGGGTGAGCAGTTCTTC. This encodes CASSLRAGEFRWGEQFF.

In regard to this clone: Other DNA sequences from this sample encode an identical CDR3 as well. The genes are TRBV3-1 (or the pseudogene TRBV3-2) and TRBJ1-2; no clear D. The CDR3 spans 12 residues. Germline V lookup: CDR1 LGHDT, CDR2 YNNKEL (reference sequence). V was pared by 2 bases and J by 4 bases, with 5 bases between. CDR3 sequence (DNA): TGTGCCAGCAGCCAAAGAGTCTATGGCTACACCTTC. Its translation is CASSQRVYGYTF.

This chain connects TRBV5-4 to TRBJ2-3, with TRBD2 identical over 12 bases. The CDR3 spans 16 residues. The V gene end was trimmed by 0 bases and the J gene end by 7 bases; junction bases not matched to a gene: 6. Germline CDR1 and CDR2: SGHNT and YYREEE (reference sequence). CDR3 sequence reads: CASSLELAGGWNTQYF. The CDR3, as DNA: TGTGCCAGCAGCTTGGAACTAGCGGGGGGCTGGAATACGCAGTATTTT.

This clone was seen just once. The chain joins TRBV19 to TRBJ2-5; D not resolved. Deletions cut 5 bases from V and 1 base from J, with 14 bases between. This CDR3 has 15 amino acids. Germline-derived CDR1 and CDR2 are LNHDA and SQIVND (reference sequence). CDR3 DNA sequence: TGTGCCAGTAGTTCCCGTCGACTGTTCCAAGAGACCCAGTACTTC. This gives the protein CASSSRRLFQETQYF.

Here the CDR3 reads CASSQYIGSTEAFF. In nucleotides, the CDR3 is TGTGCCAGCAGCCAGTACATAGGGAGCACTGAAGCTTTCTTT. The chain uses TRBV3-1 (or the pseudogene TRBV3-2) and TRBJ1-1; D remains unclear. The length of the CDR3 is 14 residues. V was shortened by 3 bases and J by 4 bases, with 12 bases between the two germline ends. Germline loops: CDR1 LGHDT, CDR2 YNNKEL (reference sequence).

This chain uses TRBV7-8 with TRBJ1-6; D not resolved. V lost 1 base to trimming and J lost 7 bases, with 11 bases between them. This CDR3 has 15 residues. Germline CDR1 and CDR2: SGHVS and FQNEAQ. As DNA, the CDR3 is TGTGCCAGCAGCTTAGGTACAGCCACAAATTCACCCCTCCACTTT. Amino acids: CASSLGTATNSPLHF.

V usage is TRBV4-1 and J usage is TRBJ2-7, with D possibly being TRBD1 (6 bases). Trimming took 0 bases from V and 0 from J, leaving 9 bases between them. Germline V CDR1 and CDR2: MGHRA, YSYEKL. The CDR3 length is 15 residues. CDR3 region: CASSQDTGSSYEQYF. The CDR3, as DNA: TGCGCCAGCAGCCAAGACACAGGGAGCTCCTACGAGCAGTACTTC.

This sequence joins TRBV30 and TRBJ2-7, with 7 nucleotides matching TRBD2. CDR1 GTSNPN and CDR2 SVGIG come from the germline V gene (reference sequence). After removal of 0 bases from V and 7 bases from J, the junction contained 12 bases not matched to a gene. The CDR3 totals 15 residues. CDR3 in amino acids: CAWSVWGGDSREQYF. The CDR3 DNA follows: TGTGCCTGGAGTGTATGGGGGGGGGATTCGAGGGAGCAGTACTTC.

Comment on this clone: Additional DNA sequences in this sample encode the identical CDR3. V gene TRBV3-1 (or the pseudogene TRBV3-2) combines with J gene TRBJ1-1; 7 bases align to TRBD1. The trim removed 1 base at V and 5 bases at J, leaving 1 base unmatched. Germline CDR1 LGHDT, CDR2 YNNKEL (reference sequence). The CDR3 contains 13 residues. CDR3 amino acids: CASSQVRGTEAFF. The CDR3 DNA reads as TGTGCCAGCAGCCAAGTCAGGGGGACTGAAGCTTTCTTT.

The chain combines TRBV7-2 with TRBJ2-7, with TRBD1 as a possible D gene (7 bases). The germline V gene has CDR1 SGHTA and CDR2 FQGNSA. The CDR3 length is 15 residues. Between the trimmed V and J ends, which lost 3 bases and 0 bases, there was a span of 12 bases. The CDR3 sequence is CASSFGGDSSYEQYF. The CDR3 bases are TGTGCCAGCAGCTTCGGCGGGGACAGCTCCTACGAGCAGTACTTC.

V usage is TRBV4-2 and J usage is TRBJ1-4; TRBD1 aligns across 7 bases. The CDR3 totals 13 residues. Germline assignment: CDR1 LGHNA and CDR2 YNFKEQ. Losses at the gene ends were 4 bases for V and 7 bases for J; bases not matched to a gene: 3. CDR3 in DNA: TGTGCCAGCAGCCTGACAGGGTTTGAAAAACTGTTTTTT. Its translation is CASSLTGFEKLFF.

This rearrangement joins TRBV30 to TRBJ2-3, with 9 bases lining up with TRBD2. Trimming cost V 3 bases and J 2 bases; bases outside gene matches: 6. CDR1 is GTSNPN, CDR2 SVGIG, per germline (reference sequence). This CDR3 is 15 amino acids long. CDR3 amino acids: CAWRMTSGYTDTQYF. The CDR3, as DNA: TGTGCCTGGAGGATGACTAGCGGATACACAGATACGCAGTATTTT. Combining the CDR3 with reference TRBV30 and TRBJ2-3 gives the whole variable domain SQTIHQWPATLVQPVGSPLSLECTVEGTSNPNLYWYRQAAGRGLQLLFYSVGIGQISSEVPQNLSASRPQDRQFILSSKKLLLSDSGFYLCAWRMTSGYTDTQYFGPGTRLTVL.

The genes are TRBV28 and TRBJ1-2; 7 bases are a match to TRBD1. The trim removed 6 bases at V and 3 bases at J, leaving 4 bases unmatched. CDR3 size: 13 residues. CDR1 MDHEN and CDR2 SYDVKM come from the germline V gene. CDR3 DNA: TGTGCCAGCAGCCAAACAGGGGACTATGGCTACACCTTC. This sequence encodes CASSQTGDYGYTF.

The genes are TRBV18 and TRBJ2-2; TRBD1 is a possible D gene (6 bases). Per the germline V gene, CDR1 is KGHSH and CDR2 is LQKENI. The germline V and J ends were trimmed by 5 bases and 2 bases, with 12 bases remaining between them. The CDR3 totals 15 residues. The CDR3 coding sequence is TGTGCCAGCTCATCCCGACAGGCAAACACCGGGGAGCTGTTTTTT. Translating it yields CASSSRQANTGELFF.

In its sample, this clone was seen a few times. The CDR3 coding sequence is TGTGCCAGCAGTGACAGGGTCTCGCCAGACGAGCAGTACTTC. This sequence encodes CASSDRVSPDEQYF. V usage is TRBV6-1 and J usage is TRBJ2-7; D perhaps matches TRBD1 (5 bases). Germline CDR1 reads MNHNS; CDR2 reads SASEGT. V was pared by 3 bases and J by 5 bases, with 14 bases between. The CDR3 covers 14 residues.

The chain carries TRBV21-1 and TRBJ1-6; the table names TRBD1, a call not compared with the DNA. TRBV21-1 is a pseudogene. CDR3 length: 15 residues. The CDR3, as DNA: TGTGCCAGCAGCAATTGCGGGACAGTACGTTCACCCCTCCACTTT. Amino acid sequence: CASSNCGTVRSPLHF.

The CDR3 reads CATSDWNRDERQYF. CDR3 coding DNA: TGTGCCACCAGTGATTGGAACAGGGATGAGAGGCAGTATTTT. The rearrangement links TRBV24-1 to TRBJ2-3, with a weak D call TRBD1 (6 bases). The germline CDR1 and CDR2 sequences are KGHDR and SFDVKD. Trimming stripped 2 bases from V and 11 bases from J, with 16 bases between. The CDR3 totals 14 residues.

CDR3 residues: CASSLNAGRYNSPLHF. The CDR3 region has the DNA TGTGCCAGCAGTTTAAACGCAGGGCGTTATAATTCACCCCTCCACTTT. The chain has TRBV27 and TRBJ1-6; possible D gene TRBD1, 5 bases. The CDR3 is made up of 16 amino acids. Deletions cut 2 bases from V and 4 bases from J, with 12 bases between. CDR1 is MNHEY, CDR2 SMNVEV, per germline (reference sequence).

This chain joins TRBV9 and TRBJ2-1; 9 positions match TRBD1. J lost 5 bases, V lost 0 bases, and 12 bases had no gene match. Germline loops: CDR1 SGDLS, CDR2 YYNGEE. The CDR3 covers 18 residues. CDR3: CASSVGHGWDRADNEQFF. The CDR3 DNA sequence: TGTGCCAGCAGCGTAGGTCATGGGTGGGACAGGGCGGACAATGAGCAGTTCTTC.

The chain links TRBV9 to TRBJ2-7; 9 nucleotides align to TRBD1. Trimming took 3 bases from V and 7 from J; bases not matched to a gene: 8. The CDR3 consists of 14 residues. Germline V gene data show CDR1 as SGDLS and CDR2 as YYNGEE. The CDR3 spells CASSASGTGTEQYF. The CDR3 nucleotides are TGTGCCAGCAGCGCTTCCGGGACAGGGACAGAGCAGTACTTC.

This clone was recorded a few times. The chain combines TRBV3-1 (or the pseudogene TRBV3-2) with TRBJ2-1; TRBD2 matches at 9 bases. CDR1 and CDR2 (germline): LGHDT, YNNKEL (reference sequence). CDR3 length equals 15 residues. V was pared by 1 base and J by 4 bases, with 2 bases of the junction left unmatched. In nucleotides, the CDR3 is TGTGCCAGCAGCCAAGGGACTAGCGATTACAATGAGCAGTTCTTC. Protein: CASSQGTSDYNEQFF.

The gene calls are TRBV6-2 or TRBV6-3 and TRBJ2-1, with TRBD2 matching over 14 bases. J gave up 6 bases and V 5 bases, and 3 bases lay outside the gene matches. Looked up from germline, CDR1 is MNHEY and CDR2 is SVGEGT. The CDR3 contains 15 residues. The CDR3 DNA follows: TGTGCCAGCAGTCATGGGACTAGCGGGGGCAATGAGCAGTTCTTC. As protein: CASSHGTSGGNEQFF.

The rearrangement links TRBV2 to TRBJ1-5; D is unresolved. The V end was cut by 4 bases, the J end by 9 bases, with 10 bases between. The CDR3 sequence is 12 residues long. Germline V gene sequence: CDR1 SNHLY, CDR2 FYNNEI. The CDR3 is CASSVPTRPQHF. The CDR3 DNA reads TGTGCCAGCAGTGTACCCACGCGGCCCCAGCATTTT. The full variable domain, completed using reference TRBV2 and TRBJ1-5, is EPEVTQTPSHQVTQMGQEVILRCVPISNHLYFYWYRQILGQKVEFLVSFYNNEISEKSEIFDDQFSVERPDGSNFTLKIRSTKLEDSAMYFCASSVPTRPQHFGDGTRLSIL.

The rearrangement joins TRBV11-2 to TRBJ1-1; possible D gene TRBD1, 6 bases. With 1 base removed from V and 0 bases from J, the gap between germline ends came to 6 bases. This CDR3 spans 14 amino acids. Germline V CDR1 and CDR2: SGHAT, FQNNGV. The CDR3 bases are TGTGCCAGCAGCTTAGGACAGGTGAACACTGAAGCTTTCTTT. Its translation: CASSLGQVNTEAFF.

This clone turned up a few times. V is TRBV7-9 and J is TRBJ2-2; no reliable D call. The germline V gene has CDR1 SEHNR and CDR2 FQNEAQ (reference sequence). V lost 3 bases, J lost 4 bases, and 6 bases lay in between. This CDR3 is 13 amino acids long. The CDR3 DNA reads TGTGCCAGCAGCTTCGAGCGCACCGGGGAGCTGTTTTTT. This codes for CASSFERTGELFF.

This clone was counted once. The same CDR3 also results from other DNA sequences found in this sample. The rearrangement links TRBV9 to TRBJ2-5; 9 bases fit TRBD2. The CDR3 totals 15 residues. From germline, CDR1 is SGDLS and CDR2 YYNGEE. The J segment lost 5 bases and the V segment lost 0 bases, leaving 5 bases of the junction unmatched. Here the CDR3 reads CASSVGGGARETQYF. The CDR3 DNA reads as TGTGCCAGCAGCGTAGGCGGGGGGGCCCGCGAGACCCAGTACTTC.

Here the CDR3 DNA reads TGTGCCAGCTCACCAAACTCTGAAGCTTTCTTT. As protein: CASSPNSEAFF. V and J are TRBV18 and TRBJ1-1, with D uncertain. This CDR3 spans 11 amino acids. Trimming cost V 2 bases and J 6 bases, with 4 bases left between them. The germline CDR1 and CDR2 sequences are KGHSH and LQKENI.

This chain uses TRBV6-5 with TRBJ1-2; no firm D call. The CDR3 consists of 13 residues. Trimming pared 5 bases from V and 1 base from J, leaving 8 bases between. Germline V gene lookup returns CDR1 MNHEY and CDR2 SVGAGI. CDR3 DNA sequence: TGTGCCAGCAGTAAGCAACTTAACTATGGCTACACCTTC. Its translation is CASSKQLNYGYTF.

The chain links TRBV6-1 to TRBJ1-5; tentatively, D is TRBD1 (6 bases). V lost 3 bases, J lost 5 bases, and 8 bases lay in between. Germline V CDR1 and CDR2: MNHNS, SASEGT. The CDR3 spans 13 residues. The CDR3 spells CASSEGGHQPQHF. Written as DNA, the CDR3 is TGTGCCAGCAGTGAGGGGGGGCATCAGCCCCAGCATTTT.